These 7 T cell receptor beta chains originate from one sample sequenced in a study of TIL therapy for anti-PD-1-resistant metastatic lung cancer. The libraries were made with immunoSEQ v3. Clones were read by immunoSEQ multiplex PCR, and TCRdb kept only the in-frame ones, dropping some. The data show about 21,000 clones, with 70% to 80% seen just once and roughly 2% held by the top ten. Time point here: pre-treatment sample, taken before nivolumab and TIL therapy. This sample comprised blood, obtained at baseline. The source is a person aged 25-85 years with non-small cell lung cancer.

The genes are TRBV28 and TRBJ1-2; perhaps TRBD1 as D (5 bases). Germline V gene data show CDR1 as MDHEN and CDR2 as SYDVKM. Trimming removed 8 bases at V and 4 bases at J, with 11 bases between. The CDR3 extends over 12 amino acids. CDR3 nucleotides: TGTGCCAGCGGCCAGGGTCCCTATGGCTACACCTTC. Translating it yields CASGQGPYGYTF.

This clone was observed a single time. The rearrangement uses TRBV11-1 and TRBJ2-1; 9 bases are a match to TRBD1. Germline V gene sequence: CDR1 SGHAT, CDR2 FQDESV (reference sequence). The CDR3 consists of 15 residues. V dropped 5 bases and J dropped 2; count of bases not matched to a gene: 4. The CDR3 reads CASSKQGAAYNEQFF. The CDR3 bases are TGTGCCAGCAGCAAACAGGGGGCGGCCTACAATGAGCAGTTCTTC. Based on the CDR3 plus reference TRBV11-1 and TRBJ2-1, the full variable domain is EAEVAQSPRYKITEKSQAVAFWCDPISGHATLYWYRQILGQGPELLVQFQDESVVDDSQLPKDRFSAERLKGVDSTLKIQPAELGDSAMYLCASSKQGAAYNEQFFGPGTRLTVL.

The CDR3 spells CASSFRGVYEQYV. The CDR3 nucleotides are TGTGCCAGCAGCTTCAGGGGAGTCTACGAGCAGTACGTC. The rearrangement uses TRBV7-8 and TRBJ2-7, with D tentatively TRBD1 (6 bases). This CDR3 spans 13 amino acids. Trimming took off 3 bases at V and 3 bases at J, with 9 bases between the two ends. In germline, CDR1 is SGHVS, CDR2 FQNEAQ.

Only a few counts were recorded for this clone. The chain carries TRBV5-1 and TRBJ2-5, with TRBD1 identical over 7 bases. Germline V gives CDR1 SGHRS, CDR2 YFSETQ. V lost 0 bases to trimming and J lost 1 base; unmatched junction nucleotides: 12. The CDR3 covers 18 residues. This CDR3 reads CASSLATGPLTGQETQYF. Written as DNA, the CDR3 is TGCGCCAGCAGCTTGGCGACAGGGCCCCTGACCGGCCAAGAGACCCAGTACTTC.

This clone was counted once. V and J are TRBV19 and TRBJ1-5; D unresolved. The CDR3 contains 15 residues. V was shortened by 6 bases and J by 0 bases, with 12 bases between the two germline ends. Germline assignment: CDR1 LNHDA and CDR2 SQIVND (reference sequence). In nucleotides, the CDR3 is TGTGCCAGTAGCGCGCAAGGGAATAGCAATCAGCCCCAGCATTTT. This translates into CASSAQGNSNQPQHF.

This chain links TRBV5-4 with TRBJ2-3; 11 bases are shared with TRBD2. The CDR3 spans 15 residues. V shed 4 bases and J 8 bases; nucleotides not matched to a gene: 9. Per the germline V gene, CDR1 is SGHNT and CDR2 is YYREEE (reference sequence). In nucleotides, the CDR3 is TGTGCCAGCAGCATCATAGCGGGGGGGACGGGTACGCAGTATTTT. Amino acid sequence: CASSIIAGGTGTQYF.

The chain employs TRBV3-1 (or the pseudogene TRBV3-2) and TRBJ2-5, with 8 nucleotides matching TRBD1. The V gene end was trimmed by 4 bases and the J gene end by 4 bases; junction bases not matched to a gene: 8. This CDR3 is built from 15 residues. Looked up from germline, CDR1 is LGHDT and CDR2 is YNNKEL (reference sequence). The CDR3 protein is CASSRGQGVGETQYF. CDR3 nucleotides: TGTGCCAGCAGCCGCGGACAGGGAGTAGGAGAGACCCAGTACTTC.